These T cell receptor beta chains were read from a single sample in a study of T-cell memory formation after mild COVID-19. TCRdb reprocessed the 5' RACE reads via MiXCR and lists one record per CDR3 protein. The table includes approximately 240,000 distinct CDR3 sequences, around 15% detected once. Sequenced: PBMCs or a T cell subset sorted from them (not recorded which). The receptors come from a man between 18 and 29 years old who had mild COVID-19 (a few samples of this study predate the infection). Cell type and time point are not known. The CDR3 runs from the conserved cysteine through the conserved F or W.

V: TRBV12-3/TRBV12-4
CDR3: CASTPGRFSYNEQFF

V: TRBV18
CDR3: CASSQATDNYGYTF

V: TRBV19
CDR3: CASSRGTVNTGELFF

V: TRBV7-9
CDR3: CASSFGGDRSNSPLHF

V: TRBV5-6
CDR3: CASSSSSGGEVETQYF

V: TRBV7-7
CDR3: CASSLTTTETQYF

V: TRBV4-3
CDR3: CASSQVGWGQPQHF

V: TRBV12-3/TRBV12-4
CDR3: CASSPSPGGTEAFF

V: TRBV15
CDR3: CATSRDPGGQRLKVHEQFF

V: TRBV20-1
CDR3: CSAKGGVNEEKLFF

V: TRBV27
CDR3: CASSLMPPPGETQYF

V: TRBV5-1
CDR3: CASSLLSSNEQFF

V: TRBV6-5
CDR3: CASSRGTGNQPQHF

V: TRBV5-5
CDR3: CASSGGPNYGYTF

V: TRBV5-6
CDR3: CASSAQWDTQYF

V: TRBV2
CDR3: CASSVSGYNEQFF

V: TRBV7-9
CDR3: CASSSGSTSNQPQHF

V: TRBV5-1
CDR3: CASSSDAGQGAETQYF

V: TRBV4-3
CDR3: CASSQGVGAGYGYTF

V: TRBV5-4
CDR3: CASSLVSGVNTGELFF

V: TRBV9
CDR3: CASSVAGGLPGQETQYF

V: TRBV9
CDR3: CASSPSGARDTQYF

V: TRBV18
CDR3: CASSPTKGTQYF

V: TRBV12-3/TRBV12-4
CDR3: CASSRQPRGVQYF

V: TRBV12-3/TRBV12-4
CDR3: CASSLSAGAYGYTF

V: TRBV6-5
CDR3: CASSPRQVSSYEQYF

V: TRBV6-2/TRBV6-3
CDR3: CASSRTARGHGYTF

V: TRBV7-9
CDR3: CASSDVWVLTDTQYF

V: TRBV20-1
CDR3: CSANPPGDTEAFF

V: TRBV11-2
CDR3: CASSLNRRELFF

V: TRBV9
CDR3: CASSVAGDNYGYTF

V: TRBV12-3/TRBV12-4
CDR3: CASSLIYGRGNTEAFF

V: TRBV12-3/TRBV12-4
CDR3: CASSTTTGLRSETQYF

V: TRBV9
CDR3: CASSVAGRPSNPGEQYF

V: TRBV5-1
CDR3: CASSLEGAPSGELFF

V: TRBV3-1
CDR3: CASSLPGLMNTEAFF

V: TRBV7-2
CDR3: CASSTQTGDTEAFF

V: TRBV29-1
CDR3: CSASTGGNNSPLHF

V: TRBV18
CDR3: CASSPRVDTEAFF

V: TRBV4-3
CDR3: CASSHRDGNYGYTF

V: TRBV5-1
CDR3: CASSSTALATGANVLTF

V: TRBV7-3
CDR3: CASSTQENTEAFF

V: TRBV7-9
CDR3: CASSQGTGNTEAFF

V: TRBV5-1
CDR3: CASTVDGARTNTEAFF

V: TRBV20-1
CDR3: CSAREGTGNYGYTF

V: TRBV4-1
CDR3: CASSHEDRGLPDTQYF

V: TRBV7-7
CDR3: CASSLRDARSNGELFF

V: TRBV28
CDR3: CASSLNGGELFF

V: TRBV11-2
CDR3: CASSLKGVRVLNEKLFF

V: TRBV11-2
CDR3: CASTRLAGTDTQYF

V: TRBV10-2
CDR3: CASSDSRAEKLFF

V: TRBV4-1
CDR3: CASSQDRVEPNEQFF

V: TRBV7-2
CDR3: CASSPRVGYEKLFF